This T cell receptor beta chain was found in a study of naive and memory T cell subsets. This clonotype was recorded many times. A UMI-containing oligonucleotide was joined by 3' ligation to the TCR cDNA template. Unsorted total RNA, about 1 to 1000 ng, was DNase treated before reverse transcription. Germline-derived CDR1 and CDR2 are SQVTM and ANQGSEA. Trimming removed 8 bases at V and 3 bases at J, with 16 bases between. The CDR3 loop spans 14 amino acids. Ligated cDNA underwent four rounds of PCR with nested alpha and beta constant region primers and SP2. One entry per CDR3 protein, called by TCRdb with MiXCR from the 5' RACE reads. There are about 48,000 distinct CDR3 sequences in the sample; about 4.4% occur only once, and under 0.95% lies in the top ten.

This TCR was sampled from a female donor in good health. The chain couples TRBV29-1 to TRBJ2-2, with D perhaps TRBD2 (6 bases). In DNA, the CDR3 is TGCAGCCCGGGACTTCGACCTCACACCGGGGAGCTGTTTTTT. Amino acids: CSPGLRPHTGELFF.